This TCR beta chain was recovered during a study of ipilimumab plus nivolumab after autologous stem cell transplantation. About the study: The myeloma cohort included high-risk transplant-naive patients and patients relapsing within 3 years of a first autologous transplant.

Patients got ipilimumab 1 mg/kg beginning 14 to 28 days post-transplant. Germline CDR1 reads MNHEY; CDR2 reads SMNVEV (reference sequence). CDR3 length equals 15 residues. V dropped 5 bases and J dropped 5 bases, with 18 bases sitting between them. Using immunoSEQ multiplex PCR, the repertoire was profiled, and TCRdb retains in-frame clones only, with some absent. The table shows thousands of clones, with about 85% occurring only once. The sequence derives from a male donor with multiple myeloma. The sample here was PBMCs, taken in a trial of ipilimumab plus nivolumab as post-transplant consolidation. The chain has TRBV27 and TRBJ2-5; D is uncertain. DNA of the CDR3: TGTGCCAGCAGTCCACGGACCACTCGAACGGAGACCCAGTACTTC. Its translation: CASSPRTTRTETQYF.